The 24 T cell receptor beta chains in this list originate from one sample, sequenced in a study of blood T cell repertoires in COVID-19. Sequencing used immunoSEQ multiplex PCR; TCRdb keeps in-frame clones, though not all of them. The profile shows 250,000 to 350,000 clones, around 83% of them singletons. Sample: peripheral blood. The receptors stem from a woman between 45 and 65 years old with acute or convalescent COVID-19.

This clone was found once. This chain connects TRBV19 to TRBJ1-5; D is possibly TRBD1 (6 bases). The germline V and J ends were trimmed by 6 bases and 0 bases, with 9 bases remaining between them. Germline CDR1 and CDR2: LNHDA and SQIVND (reference sequence). The CDR3 is 14 amino acids. The CDR3 loop reads CASRTQGSNQPQHF. DNA for the CDR3: TGTGCCAGTAGAACACAGGGTAGCAATCAGCCCCAGCATTTT.

This clone was counted a few times. CDR3 in DNA: TGTGCCAGCAGCTTATTCCCCTCCACAGATACGCAGTATTTT. Amino acids: CASSLFPSTDTQYF. This chain joins TRBV7-3 and TRBJ2-3; D unresolved. Trimming stripped 2 bases from V and 2 bases from J, with 8 bases between. CDR3 length: 14 residues. Per the germline V gene, CDR1 is SGHTA and CDR2 is FQGTGA.

This chain links TRBV11-2 with TRBJ1-5; D perhaps matches TRBD1 (5 bases). V was clipped by 3 bases and J by 2 bases, with 5 bases between them. This CDR3 region has 13 residues. Germline CDR1 is SGHAT and CDR2 is FQNNGV. CDR3 nucleotides: TGTGCCAGCAGCTTGGGGCGCAATCAGCCCCAGCATTTT. This encodes CASSLGRNQPQHF.

This clone was counted once. This chain connects TRBV11-2 to TRBJ1-1; D might be TRBD1 (6 bases). Between the trimmed V and J ends, which lost 5 bases and 0 bases, there was a span of 16 bases. The germline CDR1 and CDR2 sequences are SGHAT and FQNNGV. The CDR3 contains 16 residues. CDR3 amino acids: CASSHGTFDMNTEAFF. The CDR3 DNA reads as TGTGCCAGCAGCCATGGGACATTCGATATGAACACTGAAGCTTTCTTT.

The chain couples TRBV19 to TRBJ2-5; weak D call: TRBD2 (7 bases). Germline assignment: CDR1 LNHDA and CDR2 SQIVND (reference sequence). The CDR3 totals 16 residues. Trimming stripped 6 bases from V and 5 bases from J, with 22 bases between. CDR3 bases: TGTGCCAGTAGCAGCCCCTGGGAGGGACATGAGGAGACCCAGTACTTC. Translating gives CASSSPWEGHEETQYF.

The genes are TRBV2 and TRBJ2-7; a weak D match, TRBD1 (6 bases). CDR3 length: 12 residues. The V gene lost 5 bases and the J gene lost 3 bases, with 8 bases spanning the gap. Germline V CDR1 and CDR2: SNHLY, FYNNEI. CDR3 DNA: TGTGCCAGCAGTACAGGGATCTACGAGCAGTACGTC. It specifies CASSTGIYEQYV.

This sequence joins TRBV19 and TRBJ1-4, with D tentatively TRBD1 (6 bases). This CDR3 has 13 amino acids. Trimming stripped 9 bases from V and 5 bases from J, with 13 bases between. The germline gives CDR1 LNHDA, CDR2 SQIVND (reference sequence). The CDR3 sequence is CASWDTLNEKLFF. CDR3 bases: TGTGCCAGCTGGGACACACTGAATGAAAAACTGTTTTTT.

The chain has TRBV30 and TRBJ1-3, with D unresolved. This CDR3 spans 12 amino acids. Germline-derived CDR1 and CDR2 are GTSNPN and SVGIG (reference sequence). V lost 4 bases, J lost 0 bases, and 4 bases lay in between. The CDR3 coding sequence is TGTGCCTGGACCCTCTCTGGAAACACCATATATTTT. It encodes CAWTLSGNTIYF.

The gene calls are TRBV25-1 and TRBJ1-2, with 7 bases lining up with TRBD1. There are 12 residues in the CDR3. With 6 bases clipped from V and 8 bases from J, the junction kept 6 bases outside the gene matches. Germline CDR1 reads MGHDK; CDR2 reads SYGVNS. For the CDR3, the DNA is TGTGCCAGCAGCGACAGGGCGGGAGGCTACACCTTC. As protein: CASSDRAGGYTF.

Only one count was recorded for this clone. This sequence joins TRBV11-3 and TRBJ1-1, with D possibly matching TRBD1 (5 bases). The CDR3 consists of 13 residues. Trimming removed 4 bases from V and 3 bases from J, with 9 bases in between. Germline CDR1 SGHNT, CDR2 YENEEA. The chain's CDR3 is CASSSRDYTEAFF. The CDR3, as DNA: TGTGCCAGCAGCTCCAGGGATTACACTGAAGCTTTCTTT.

The chain recombines TRBV5-1 with TRBJ2-7, with 9 bases matching TRBD2. V dropped 3 bases and J dropped 3; count of bases not matched to a gene: 4. The germline V gene has CDR1 SGHRS and CDR2 YFSETQ. The CDR3 extends over 14 amino acids. The CDR3 bases are TGCGCCAGCAGCTGGGGTAGCGGGAGCTACGAGCAGTACTTC. This gives the protein CASSWGSGSYEQYF.

This clone was counted only a few times. At one of its ends the junction is not consistent with the germline gene, which may arise from a read error. The chain has TRBV4-1 and TRBJ1-5; no definite D call. The CDR3 is 15 residues long. Germline CDR1 reads MGHRA; CDR2 reads YSYEKL. The CDR3 loop is CASSQDKISNQPQHF. The CDR3 nucleotides read TGCGCCAGCAGTCAAGATAAAATTAGCAATCAGCCCCAGCATTTT.

The DNA of the CDR3 is TGCGCCAGCAGCTTGGTGGCAGGTGCAATGAGTGGCTACACCTTC. Translation: CASSLVAGAMSGYTF. The chain uses TRBV5-1 and TRBJ1-2; D is undetermined. Trimming stripped 0 bases from V and 7 bases from J, with 16 bases between. CDR3 length equals 15 residues. Germline CDR1 reads SGHRS; CDR2 reads YFSETQ.

In this sample, this clone turned up a few times. The chain links TRBV29-1 to TRBJ2-7; perhaps TRBD1 as D (6 bases). Germline V gives CDR1 SQVTM, CDR2 ANQGSEA. Between the trimmed V and J ends, which lost 7 bases and 2 bases, there was a span of 12 bases. The CDR3 runs to 12 residues. The CDR3 DNA follows: TGCAGCGCCAGGACAGCCACCTACGAGCAGTACGTC. The encoded protein is CSARTATYEQYV.

In this sample, this clone turned up once. The V and J genes are TRBV25-1 and TRBJ1-2; D is unresolved. V lost 4 bases, J lost 3 bases, and 9 bases lay in between. The CDR3 consists of 13 residues. CDR1 is MGHDK and CDR2 is SYGVNS in the germline V gene. As DNA, the CDR3 is TGTGCCAGCAGTGCGGGGAGCGACTATGGCTACACCTTC. It translates to CASSAGSDYGYTF.

With respect to this clone: At one end the junction does not follow the germline gene, possibly because of a read error. The chain uses TRBV29-1 and TRBJ1-2; TRBD1 aligns across 8 bases. The CDR3 totals 14 residues. Germline CDR1 and CDR2: SQVTM and ANQGSEA. CDR3 sequence: CSVEDPKDRDWRAF. As DNA, the CDR3 is TGCAGCGTTGAAGACCCAAAGGACAGGGATTGGAGGGCCTTC.

The chain carries TRBV28 and TRBJ1-2, with 9 nucleotides matching TRBD1. The CDR3 spans 14 residues. V was pared by 5 bases and J by 6 bases, with 7 bases of the junction left unmatched. In germline, CDR1 is MDHEN, CDR2 SYDVKM. For the CDR3, the DNA is TGTGCCAGCAGTCCGCCGGGACAGGGAGATGGCTACACCTTC. Encoded protein: CASSPPGQGDGYTF.

This rearrangement joins TRBV19 to TRBJ1-6; 8 bases agree with TRBD1. The CDR3 is 14 amino acids. CDR1 and CDR2 (germline): LNHDA, SQIVND (reference sequence). The V segment lost 6 bases and the J segment 10 bases; nucleotides outside the gene matches: 8. The CDR3 DNA sequence: TGTGCCAGTAGCACTACAGGGGGGGGATCACCCCTCCACTTT. Residues: CASSTTGGGSPLHF.

J is TRBJ1-2 and V is TRBV5-6; 7 bases fit TRBD1. Germline loops: CDR1 SGHDT, CDR2 YYEEEE. CDR3 length: 14 amino acids. J gave up 2 bases and V 0 bases, and 1 base lay outside the gene matches. CDR3 nucleotide sequence: TGTGCCAGCAGCTTGGGACAGGGAAACTATGGCTACACCTTC. This gives the protein CASSLGQGNYGYTF.

V gene TRBV18 combines with J gene TRBJ2-5, with D possibly being TRBD2 (6 bases). The CDR3 has 13 amino acids. V shed 8 bases and J shed 1 base, with 11 bases lying between them. Germline CDR1 and CDR2: KGHSH and LQKENI. The CDR3 DNA reads as TGTGCCAGCACGGGGACTCTCCAAGAGACCCAGTACTTC. Its translation: CASTGTLQETQYF.

On this clone: At one boundary the junction diverges from the germline segment, which might be a read error. The gene calls are TRBV6-5 and TRBJ1-1; TRBD1 might be the D (6 bases). This CDR3 is 16 amino acids long. In germline, CDR1 is MNHEY, CDR2 SVGAGI. CDR3 in amino acids: CASSYSMGLGGGLELF. The CDR3 coding sequence is TGTGCCAGCAGTTACTCGATGGGGTTAGGGGGGGGCCTGGAACTCTTT.

A single count supports this clone. The rearrangement joins TRBV19 to TRBJ2-7; no reliable D call. V gave up 4 bases and J gave up 6 bases, with 4 bases separating them. The CDR3 runs 10 residues. Per germline, CDR1 LNHDA and CDR2 SQIVND (reference sequence). CDR3: CASSRLEQYF. In DNA, the CDR3 is TGTGCCAGTAGTAGGCTCGAGCAGTACTTC.

V usage is TRBV30 and J usage is TRBJ1-1, with 9 bases identical to TRBD1. CDR3 length: 15 amino acids. V was pared by 5 bases and J by 5 bases, with 12 bases of the junction left unmatched. CDR1 is GTSNPN, CDR2 SVGIG, per germline (reference sequence). The CDR3 is CAWHRDRARGTEAFF. DNA for the CDR3: TGTGCCTGGCACCGGGACAGGGCCCGGGGAACTGAAGCTTTCTTT. The whole variable domain, filled in from reference TRBV30 and TRBJ1-1, reads SQTIHQWPATLVQPVGSPLSLECTVEGTSNPNLYWYRQAAGRGLQLLFYSVGIGQISSEVPQNLSASRPQDRQFILSSKKLLLSDSGFYLCAWHRDRARGTEAFFGQGTRLTVV.

The V call is TRBV6-4, the J call TRBJ1-4; a possible D gene is TRBD1 (6 bases). There are 15 residues in the CDR3. The V gene lost 5 bases and the J gene lost 4 bases, with 14 bases spanning the gap. Germline values: CDR1 MRHNA, CDR2 SNTAGT. CDR3 amino acids: CASSIIRDINEKLFF. CDR3 sequence (DNA): TGTGCCAGCAGTATAATCCGGGACATTAATGAAAAACTGTTTTTT.